A single sample is the source of the 16 T cell receptor beta chains below, sequenced in a study of OX40 agonist ivuxolimab in advanced cancers. Profiled with immunoSEQ multiplex PCR; TCRdb holds only in-frame clones, not every one. This sample carries 83,000 or so clones, more than 85% of them seen once, and the ten largest clones take approximately 0.69%. The sequencing used CD4+ or CD8+ T cells sorted from blood, collected in a trial of the OX40 agonist ivuxolimab. These receptors were collected from an adult with an advanced solid tumor such as melanoma, head and neck, liver or kidney cancer.

This clone was counted a single time. The V call is TRBV19, the J call TRBJ2-3; the D is unclear. The CDR3 contains 13 residues. CDR1 and CDR2 from the germline V gene are LNHDA and SQIVND (reference sequence). Trimming left V 6 bases short and J 5 bases short, with 12 bases between. For the CDR3, the DNA is TGTGCCAGTAGCCAGTCATGGAAAGATACGCAGTATTTT. Encoded protein: CASSQSWKDTQYF.

The chain links TRBV2 to TRBJ2-7; D perhaps matches TRBD2 (6 bases). The CDR3 has 15 amino acids. Between the trimmed V and J ends, which lost 6 bases and 0 bases, there was a span of 15 bases. Germline V CDR1 and CDR2: SNHLY, FYNNEI. In DNA form, the CDR3 reads TGTGCCAGCAGGGAACAAGCGGGTTACTCCTACGAGCAGTACTTC. It encodes CASREQAGYSYEQYF.

The CDR3 loop is CASSSHGGLVRTGELFF. CDR3 nucleotides: TGTGCCAGCAGCTCCCATGGGGGACTAGTAAGGACCGGGGAGCTGTTTTTT. V gene TRBV11-2 combines with J gene TRBJ2-2, with 8 bases matching TRBD2. Unmatched junction bases numbered 12, after V lost 4 bases and J lost 5 bases. The germline CDR1 and CDR2 sequences are SGHAT and FQNNGV. The CDR3 runs to 17 residues.

The chain employs TRBV28 and TRBJ2-1; D is unclear. Germline V lookup: CDR1 MDHEN, CDR2 SYDVKM. The CDR3 is made up of 11 amino acids. The V gene lost 6 bases and the J gene lost 5 bases, with 5 bases spanning the gap. The CDR3 is CASRLNNEQFF. CDR3 sequence (DNA): TGTGCCAGCAGATTAAACAATGAGCAGTTCTTC.

J is TRBJ2-3 and V is TRBV9; weak D call: TRBD2 (6 bases). This CDR3 is built from 17 residues. Germline V gene sequence: CDR1 SGDLS, CDR2 YYNGEE. Trimming removed 0 bases from V and 6 bases from J, with 20 bases in between. CDR3 residues: CASSVGGSGGGWDTQYF. The CDR3 nucleotides read TGTGCCAGCAGCGTAGGAGGTTCGGGCGGAGGGTGGGATACGCAGTATTTT. The whole variable domain, filled in from reference TRBV9 and TRBJ2-3, reads DSGVTQTPKHLITATGQRVTLRCSPRSGDLSVYWYQQSLDQGLQFLIQYYNGEERAKGNILERFSAQQFPDLHSELNLSSLELGDSALYFCASSVGGSGGGWDTQYFGPGTRLTVL.

The J gene is TRBJ1-3, the V gene TRBV6-6; 8 bases fit TRBD1. CDR3 length: 15 amino acids. Germline CDR1 is MNHNY and CDR2 is SVGAGI (reference sequence). V shed 7 bases, J shed 0 bases, and the junction held 5 bases outside the gene matches. For the CDR3, the DNA is TGTGCCAGCACCACCGGACAGGGCTCTGGAAACACCATATATTTT. This encodes CASTTGQGSGNTIYF.

This clone was picked up one time. The chain couples TRBV29-1 to TRBJ2-1; D ambiguous. Trimming shortened V by 7 bases and J by 4 bases, and 11 bases separated the two germline ends. The CDR3 totals 12 residues. The germline V gene has CDR1 SQVTM and CDR2 ANQGSEA. The CDR3 region has the DNA TGCAGCGCAAACGACGGATACAATGAGCAGTTCTTC. Protein: CSANDGYNEQFF.

V usage is TRBV28 and J usage is TRBJ1-2; 9 bases are a match to TRBD1. V lost 5 bases, J lost 0 bases, and 10 bases stayed unmatched. The length of the CDR3 is 17 residues. Looked up from germline, CDR1 is MDHEN and CDR2 is SYDVKM. The CDR3 coding sequence is TGTGCCAGCAGTCAGAGGGGCGGGGACAGGGCTAACTATGGCTACACCTTC. This encodes CASSQRGGDRANYGYTF.

V and J are TRBV19 and TRBJ1-2; no clear D. V gave up 3 bases and J gave up 5 bases, with 10 bases separating them. Looked up from germline, CDR1 is LNHDA and CDR2 is SQIVND (reference sequence). The CDR3 is 13 amino acids. CDR3 nucleotide sequence: TGTGCCAGTAGTATCAGGACGGAGTATGGCTACACCTTC. Its protein is CASSIRTEYGYTF.

This sequence joins TRBV28 and TRBJ1-3, with D possibly matching TRBD1 (5 bases). V lost 6 bases, J lost 7 bases, and 10 bases lay in between. Germline V gives CDR1 MDHEN, CDR2 SYDVKM. The CDR3 contains 12 residues. The CDR3 region has the DNA TGTGCCAGCAGGGACTGGGGGAACACCATATATTTT. As protein: CASRDWGNTIYF.

As to this clone: Different DNA sequences within this sample yield the same CDR3. The chain employs TRBV9 and TRBJ1-2; the D gene is possibly TRBD1 (6 bases). The CDR3 is made up of 17 amino acids. Germline values: CDR1 SGDLS, CDR2 YYNGEE. V was clipped by 3 bases and J by 4 bases, with 22 bases between them. The CDR3 DNA follows: TGTGCCAGCAGCGACGGCCATGCCGGGACAACCTCCTATGGCTACACCTTC. This codes for CASSDGHAGTTSYGYTF.

A few counts support this clone. The chain couples TRBV7-6 to TRBJ2-3; 8 positions match TRBD1. Germline V gives CDR1 SGHVS, CDR2 FNYEAQ. The CDR3 is made up of 16 amino acids. With V trimmed by 6 bases and J by 4 bases, 12 bases remained unmatched. The CDR3 protein is CASRPIRGPSSDTQYF. The CDR3 DNA is TGTGCCAGCAGGCCCATCAGGGGGCCCAGTTCAGATACGCAGTATTTT. Filled out from reference TRBV7-6 and TRBJ2-3, the complete variable domain reads GAGVSQSPRYKVTKRGQDVALRCDPISGHVSLYWYRQALGQGPEFLTYFNYEAQQDKSGLPNDRFSAERPEGSISTLTIQRTEQRDSAMYRCASRPIRGPSSDTQYFGPGTRLTVL.

J is TRBJ2-5 and V is TRBV7-9; D is possibly TRBD2 (5 bases). Trimming took 8 bases from V and 5 from J, leaving 9 bases between them. Germline CDR1 and CDR2: SEHNR and FQNEAQ (reference sequence). CDR3 length: 11 residues. The CDR3 DNA reads TGTGCCAGCGGGAGAACGGAGACCCAGTACTTC. This translates into CASGRTETQYF.

The rearrangement joins TRBV7-8 to TRBJ2-6, with TRBD2 matching over 7 bases. Germline V CDR1 and CDR2: SGHVS, FQNEAQ. The junction had 4 bases not matched to a gene; V was cut back by 5 bases and J by 3 bases. This CDR3 is 15 amino acids long. The chain's CDR3 is CASSLGGDGANVLTF. CDR3 in DNA: TGTGCCAGCAGCCTGGGAGGGGATGGGGCCAACGTCCTGACTTTC.

The chain has TRBV5-1 and TRBJ2-7, with D maybe TRBD1 (5 bases). There are 11 residues in the CDR3. Germline V lookup: CDR1 SGHRS, CDR2 YFSETQ. The V and J ends lost 2 bases and 7 bases respectively, with 7 bases between them. The chain's CDR3 is CASSLDSEQYF. CDR3 nucleotide sequence: TGCGCCAGCAGCTTAGACAGTGAGCAGTACTTC.

DNA for the CDR3: TGTGCCAGCAGCTTGACTAGCGGAACTTACAATGAGCAGTTCTTC. Its protein is CASSLTSGTYNEQFF. This sequence joins TRBV7-3 and TRBJ2-1; 9 nucleotides align to TRBD2. Germline CDR1 SGHTA, CDR2 FQGTGA. The ends lost 3 bases at V and 4 bases at J; junction bases unmatched: 4. The CDR3 totals 15 residues.